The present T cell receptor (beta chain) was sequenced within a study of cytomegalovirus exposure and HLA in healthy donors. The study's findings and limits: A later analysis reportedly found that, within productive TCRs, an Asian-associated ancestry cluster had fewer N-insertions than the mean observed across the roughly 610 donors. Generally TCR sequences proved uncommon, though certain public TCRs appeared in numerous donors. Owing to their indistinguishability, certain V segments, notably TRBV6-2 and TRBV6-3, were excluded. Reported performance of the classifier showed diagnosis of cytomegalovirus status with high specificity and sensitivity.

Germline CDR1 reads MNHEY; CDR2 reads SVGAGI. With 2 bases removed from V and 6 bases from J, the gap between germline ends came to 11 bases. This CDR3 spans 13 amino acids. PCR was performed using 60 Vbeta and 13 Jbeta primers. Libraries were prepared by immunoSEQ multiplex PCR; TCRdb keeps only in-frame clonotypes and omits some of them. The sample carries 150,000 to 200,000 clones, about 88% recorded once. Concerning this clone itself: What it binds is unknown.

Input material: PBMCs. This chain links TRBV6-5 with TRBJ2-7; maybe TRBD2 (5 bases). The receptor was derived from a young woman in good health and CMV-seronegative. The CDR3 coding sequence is TGTGCCAGCAGTTACGCAGCCGGGGTCGAGCAGTACTTC. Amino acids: CASSYAAGVEQYF.